One sample yielded the 19 T cell receptor beta chains listed below, sequenced in a study of PD-L1 blockade in urothelial cancer. TCRdb's table, derived via immunoSEQ multiplex PCR, lists solely in-frame clones and lacks some. Here the sample spans about 51,000 clones, around 88% being singletons. The sample here was PBMCs, taken around atezolizumab (anti-PD-L1) treatment. These receptor sequences come from a man between 60 and 70 years old with urothelial cancer.

The chain has TRBV5-1 and TRBJ2-7; D call uncertain. Looked up from germline, CDR1 is SGHRS and CDR2 is YFSETQ. CDR3 length: 12 residues. V was pared by 0 bases and J by 7 bases, with 8 bases between. The CDR3 sequence is CASSLGFREQYF. The CDR3 nucleotides are TGCGCCAGCAGCTTGGGGTTCAGGGAGCAGTACTTC.

The chain combines TRBV4-2 with TRBJ2-5; tentatively, D is TRBD2 (6 bases). The CDR3 has 15 residues. Trimming shortened V by 5 bases and J by 8 bases, and 21 bases separated the two germline ends. Germline CDR1 and CDR2: LGHNA and YNFKEQ. This CDR3 reads CASSKEGENLFTQYF. DNA of the CDR3: TGTGCCAGCAGCAAGGAGGGAGAAAACCTATTTACCCAGTACTTC.

The chain is built from TRBV6-1 and TRBJ1-2; D gene uncertain. V was clipped by 1 base and J by 5 bases, with 17 bases between them. The length of the CDR3 is 16 residues. Germline loops: CDR1 MNHNS, CDR2 SASEGT. CDR3 protein: CASSEGSSARSYGYTF. In DNA, the CDR3 is TGTGCCAGCAGTGAAGGGTCGTCAGCTAGATCTTATGGCTACACCTTC.

This rearrangement joins TRBV7-3 to TRBJ1-5; unclear D gene. Germline assignment: CDR1 SGHTA and CDR2 FQGTGA. Deletions cut 5 bases from V and 5 bases from J, with 13 bases between. CDR3 length: 14 residues. In nucleotides, the CDR3 is TGTGCCAGCAGCCCGTCCGGTCAAGATCAGCCCCAGCATTTT. Amino acid sequence: CASSPSGQDQPQHF.

The chain joins TRBV7-9 to TRBJ1-4, with D perhaps matching TRBD1 (5 bases). This CDR3 is built from 14 residues. Trimming stripped 1 base from V and 8 bases from J, with 11 bases between. Germline values: CDR1 SEHNR, CDR2 FQNEAQ (reference sequence). CDR3 in amino acids: CASSLGQGWEKLFF. The CDR3 DNA is TGTGCCAGCAGCTTAGGCCAGGGATGGGAAAAACTGTTTTTT.

This rearrangement joins TRBV10-3 to TRBJ1-3; a possible D gene is TRBD1 (5 bases). The CDR3 consists of 12 residues. Per the germline V gene, CDR1 is ENHRY and CDR2 is SYGVKD. The ends were cut back, 2 bases at V and 7 bases at J, with 6 bases in the middle. CDR3 amino acids: CAISERGNTIYF. The DNA of the CDR3 is TGTGCCATCAGTGAGCGGGGGAACACCATATATTTT.

V and J are TRBV6-4 and TRBJ2-1, with 10 nucleotides matching TRBD2. The CDR3 is 14 amino acids. Germline-derived CDR1 and CDR2 are MRHNA and SNTAGT. J gave up 4 bases and V 8 bases, and 5 bases lay outside the gene matches. The CDR3 is CASSPSGRYNEQFF. CDR3 nucleotides: TGTGCCAGCTCTCCTAGCGGGAGATACAATGAGCAGTTCTTC.

The gene calls are TRBV29-1 and TRBJ2-1; TRBD2 matches 11 bases. This CDR3 is built from 14 residues. Germline CDR1 SQVTM, CDR2 ANQGSEA. Unmatched junction bases numbered 7, after V lost 7 bases and J lost 5 bases. CDR3 DNA sequence: TGCAGCGCCTCGACTAGCGGGATCCACAATGAGCAGTTCTTC. Translation gives CSASTSGIHNEQFF.

This clone was recorded only once. The chain has TRBV14 and TRBJ1-1; 11 bases match TRBD1. Germline values: CDR1 SGHDN, CDR2 FVKESK. The trim removed 4 bases at V and 5 bases at J, leaving 9 bases unmatched. There are 16 residues in the CDR3. This CDR3 is CASSPFGTGGWTEAFF. CDR3 bases: TGTGCCAGCAGCCCTTTTGGGACAGGGGGTTGGACTGAAGCTTTCTTT.

This chain uses TRBV2 with TRBJ2-1, with D uncertain. Per germline, CDR1 SNHLY and CDR2 FYNNEI. The V end was cut by 6 bases, the J end by 4 bases, with 4 bases between. This CDR3 is built from 11 residues. CDR3 coding DNA: TGTGCCAGCAGGGAGTACAATGAGCAGTTCTTC. This encodes CASREYNEQFF.

This chain uses TRBV15 with TRBJ2-7, with 10 nucleotides matching TRBD1. V gave up 0 bases and J gave up 2 bases; unmatched junction bases: 7. Germline CDR1 and CDR2: LNHNV and YYDKDF (reference sequence). The CDR3 sequence is 17 residues long. CDR3 loop: CATSRDLGDRGAYEQYF. CDR3 nucleotide sequence: TGTGCCACCAGCAGAGATTTAGGGGACAGGGGTGCCTACGAGCAGTACTTC.

The J gene is TRBJ1-1, the V gene TRBV9; 11 bases line up with TRBD1. The length of the CDR3 is 15 residues. Trimming at V came to 1 base and at J to 4 bases, leaving 3 bases not matched to a gene. Germline-derived CDR1 and CDR2 are SGDLS and YYNGEE. CDR3 coding DNA: TGTGCCAGCAGCGTAAGGGGGACAGGGGGCACTGAAGCTTTCTTT. Amino acid sequence: CASSVRGTGGTEAFF.

Written as DNA, the CDR3 is TGTGCCAGCAGCTATGGACAGGGAGGAGATGGCTACACCTTC. Its translation: CASSYGQGGDGYTF. The chain carries TRBV5-6 and TRBJ1-2; 8 bases map to TRBD1. Germline V lookup: CDR1 SGHDT, CDR2 YYEEEE. J gave up 6 bases and V 3 bases, and 7 bases lay outside the gene matches. CDR3 size: 14 residues.

This chain uses TRBV6-4 with TRBJ2-6; 10 nucleotides match TRBD1. V lost 6 bases to trimming and J lost 2 bases; unmatched junction nucleotides: 7. Germline values: CDR1 MRHNA, CDR2 SNTAGT. The length of the CDR3 is 17 residues. The CDR3 DNA reads TGTGCCAGCAGCGCCGGGACAGGGGTAGCTGGGGCCAACGTCCTGACTTTC. Its translation: CASSAGTGVAGANVLTF.

V and J are TRBV6-5 and TRBJ2-2, with a possible D match to TRBD1 (6 bases). The CDR3 extends over 15 amino acids. The germline gives CDR1 MNHEY, CDR2 SVGAGI. V was trimmed by 2 bases and J by 6 bases, leaving 13 bases between them. The CDR3 sequence is CASSYGGVGAGELFF. The CDR3 nucleotides read TGTGCCAGCAGTTACGGGGGCGTTGGGGCCGGGGAGCTGTTTTTT.

On this clone itself: A read error may produce the germline difference seen at one junction end. The chain combines TRBV6-5 with TRBJ2-7, with D possibly being TRBD1 (6 bases). CDR3 size: 16 residues. The germline CDR1 and CDR2 sequences are MNHEY and SVGAGI. DNA for the CDR3: TGTGCCAGCAGCTACTCTAGGGGGATAAGCTCCTACGAGCAGTACTTC. It yields the protein CASSYSRGISSYEQYF.

Only one count was recorded for this clone. V is TRBV10-3 and J is TRBJ1-2, with D maybe TRBD1 (5 bases). Germline V gene sequence: CDR1 ENHRY, CDR2 SYGVKD. The CDR3 length is 15 residues. V gave up 8 bases and J gave up 1 base, with 17 bases separating them. This CDR3 is CAIPRSTGVNYGYTF. The DNA for the CDR3 is TGTGCCATCCCCCGCTCCACAGGCGTTAACTATGGCTACACCTTC.

The V gene is TRBV11-2, the J gene TRBJ1-4, with D tentatively TRBD1 (5 bases). The CDR3 contains 15 residues. V was cut by 4 bases and J by 5 bases, with 14 bases left in between. CDR1 is SGHAT and CDR2 is FQNNGV in the germline V gene. In DNA form, the CDR3 reads TGTGCCAGCAGCTCTTGGGGGGAACCGAATGAAAAACTGTTTTTT. This codes for CASSSWGEPNEKLFF.

The chain links TRBV19 to TRBJ1-5; D is unresolved. Germline CDR1 and CDR2: LNHDA and SQIVND (reference sequence). The CDR3 has 13 amino acids. V was clipped by 7 bases and J by 2 bases, with 9 bases between them. CDR3 sequence reads: CASKMQGNQPQHF. CDR3 sequence (DNA): TGTGCCAGTAAGATGCAGGGCAATCAGCCCCAGCATTTT.